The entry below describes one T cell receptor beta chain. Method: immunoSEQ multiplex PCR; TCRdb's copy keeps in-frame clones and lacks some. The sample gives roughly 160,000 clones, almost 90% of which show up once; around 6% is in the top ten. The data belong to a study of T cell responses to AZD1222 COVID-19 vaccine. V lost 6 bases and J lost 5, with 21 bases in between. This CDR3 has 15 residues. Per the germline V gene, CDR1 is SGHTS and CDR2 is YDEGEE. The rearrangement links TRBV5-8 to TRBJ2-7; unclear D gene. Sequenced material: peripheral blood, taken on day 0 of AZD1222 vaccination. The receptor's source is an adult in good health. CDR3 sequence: CASTPRPMTVHEQYF. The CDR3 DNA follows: TGTGCCAGCACCCCAAGACCAATGACCGTGCACGAGCAGTACTTC.